Presented here are 5 T cell receptor beta chains from one specimen sequenced in a study of T cell responses to AZD1222 COVID-19 vaccine. TCRdb keeps only in-frame clones here, not all; method: immunoSEQ multiplex PCR. The sample lists approximately 170,000 clones, approximately 95% occurring once. This specimen was peripheral blood, taken on day 0 of AZD1222 vaccination. These receptors originate from an adult in good health.

The sample holds a few counts of this clone. The chain employs TRBV6-5 and TRBJ2-7; 7 bases are a match to TRBD2. V lost 6 bases and J lost 3; bases outside the gene matches: 11. The V gene's germline CDR1 is MNHEY and CDR2 SVGAGI. This CDR3 is 15 amino acids long. CDR3 loop: CASRDPSSGGYEQYF. CDR3 DNA: TGTGCCAGCAGAGACCCCTCTTCGGGAGGCTACGAGCAGTACTTC.

This chain joins TRBV5-4 and TRBJ1-1; a possible D gene is TRBD1 (6 bases). Between the trimmed V and J ends, which lost 1 base and 11 bases, there was a span of 15 bases. In germline, CDR1 is SGHNT, CDR2 YYREEE (reference sequence). The CDR3 spans 13 residues. Here the CDR3 reads CASSLYGGRWAFF. CDR3 nucleotides: TGTGCCAGCAGCTTGTACGGGGGGCGGTGGGCTTTCTTT.

The chain joins TRBV4-1 to TRBJ1-3; 8 bases map to TRBD1. Germline lookup yields CDR1 MGHRA and CDR2 YSYEKL. CDR3 size: 14 residues. V shed 1 base and J 8 bases; nucleotides not matched to a gene: 4. CDR3 protein: CASSQGRGPYTIYF. In nucleotides, the CDR3 is TGCGCCAGCAGCCAAGGCAGGGGGCCGTACACCATATATTTT.

This chain joins TRBV7-9 and TRBJ1-2; D might be TRBD1 (6 bases). The CDR3 consists of 15 residues. CDR1 and CDR2 from the germline V gene are SEHNR and FQNEAQ (reference sequence). The V and J ends lost 5 bases and 4 bases respectively, with 17 bases between them. In DNA form, the CDR3 reads TGTGCCAGCAGCCCGGTTCAGGGGACCACCTATGGCTACACCTTC. Amino acids: CASSPVQGTTYGYTF.

The rearrangement joins TRBV7-6 to TRBJ2-7; TRBD1 aligns across 7 bases. The V segment lost 3 bases and the J segment 4 bases; nucleotides outside the gene matches: 6. The CDR3 sequence is 14 residues long. CDR1 SGHVS and CDR2 FNYEAQ come from the germline V gene. The CDR3 here is CASSLTSGQYEQYF. The CDR3, as DNA: TGTGCCAGCAGCTTGACCTCGGGACAGTACGAGCAGTACTTC.